This T cell receptor beta chain was retrieved from a study of T-cell reconstitution after alpha-beta-depleted transplantation in children. This CDR3 is 13 amino acids long. V shed 4 bases and J shed 11 bases, with 17 bases lying between them. From germline, CDR1 is SGHAT and CDR2 FQDESV (reference sequence). As it was prepared, the TCRbeta library received unique molecular identifiers. TCRdb reprocessed the PCR reads via MiXCR and lists one record per CDR3 protein. Of roughly 610,000 distinct CDR3 sequences listed, roughly a tenth were seen once; the top ten hold about 4.3%. This clonotype was sampled from a human donor who donated a stem cell graft to a child with acute myeloid leukemia. The sequencing here drew on PBMCs from the stem cell graft donor, taken from the stem cell graft. This chain uses TRBV11-1 with TRBJ1-1; D is perhaps TRBD1 (6 bases). CDR3: CASSSQGRRNAFF. The CDR3 region has the DNA TGTGCCAGCAGCTCTCAGGGGAGACGGAACGCTTTCTTT.